This paragraph covers one TCR beta chain sequence. The target of this receptor is not known. The input lacks base qualities; no much larger clone sits a single base away. The immunoSEQ Assay, a bias-controlled multiplex PCR, was used to amplify TCRbeta CDR3 regions from genomic DNA. The study's own analysis went as follows. Nucleated cell counts per sample were estimated from amplification of reference gene primers within the assay. To quantify the absolute abundance of each unique TCRbeta CDR3 rearrangement, sequence reads were collapsed and filtered. For each sample, productive Simpson clonality was calculated as the square root of Simpson's diversity index over productive rearrangements. Imported from immuneACCESS, the table was reduced by TCRdb to in-frame sequences with V and J called. These copies leave out some clones; in studies compared against another copy, an unresolved V gene accounts for under half, and the cause of the remainder is not known. V and J calls and clone size are given by that table; D and trimming were obtained from the DNA. For this sample there are about 240,000 clones; approximately 85% appear just once. In total, the top ten clones hold 5% to 6.5% of the sample.

At one collaborating source in Seattle, patients were enrolled during active infection and were followed longitudinally through the course of disease. Collaborating institutions collected whole blood in K2EDTA tubes following their own protocols. For TCRbeta analysis, collaborators shipped samples in one of three forms: frozen whole blood, isolated PBMCs, or DNA extracted from either of those sample types. The sample comes from a study of blood T cell repertoires in COVID-19 (dated by TCRdb to about 2020). As for the study more broadly: The collaborator samples originated in the United States, Italy and Spain and spanned the acute and convalescent phases of COVID-19. The prospective study material was composed of cDNA or gDNA derived from T cells, B-cell-depleted T cells, or PBMCs. Deeply sampled blood TCRbeta repertoires from subjects exposed to, actively infected with, or recovered from COVID-19 were included in the dataset. The repertoires were released in a freely available public database intended as a resource for research on the immune response to SARS-CoV-2. The samples were drawn from the first 160 participants of the ongoing ImmuneRACE study and from 1,254 subjects provided by 6 global collaborators. A de-identified subject ID, COVID-19 status, age in years and sex were almost always included in the sample metadata. Where available, HLA class I and class II types were taken from metadata supplied by the sample provider and were not determined by assay-based typing. The study at large found these results: How much clinical and demographic metadata was included differed by source and by participant, and the metadata was provided uncurated.

V loses 1 base at its end and J loses 5 bases; junction bases beyond the gene matches: 5. CDR1 and CDR2 are read off the germline V gene as MGHRA and YSYEKL. From the cysteine through the phenylalanine, the CDR3 covers 18 amino acids. The only DNA kept is the CDR3, 54 bases in frame from the first base. The V and J genes are TRBV4-1 and TRBJ2-1, with 16 bases in between that match TRBD2. The TCR comes from a man aged 45-65 years with COVID-19, enrolled during active disease. The sequenced sample was peripheral blood. The encoded CDR3 is CASSQVGTSGGANNEQFF. The DNA sequence is as follows: TGCGCCAGCAGCCAAGTGGGGACTAGCGGGGGGGCTAACAATGAGCAGTTCTTC.